The subject of this entry is one TCR beta chain. This clone was recorded only once. Its binding antigen is unknown. Within one base of it there is no much larger clone, and no base qualities were kept. The data are from a study of Ad26.COV2.S vaccination and SARS-CoV-2 variants (dated by TCRdb to about 2021). Background on the whole study: Vaccine-arm donors came from COV1001, a multicentre, randomized, double-blind, placebo-controlled phase I-IIa trial of Ad26.COV2.S in healthy adults. Ad26.COV2.S was administered intramuscularly at a dose of 5x10^10 or 1x10^11 viral particles, either as one shot or as two shots given 56 days apart. The specificity and breadth of SARS-CoV-2-reactive T cell receptors after Ad26.COV2.S vaccination were assessed by TCRbeta repertoire sequencing. The TCR-sequenced set comprised around 30 samples: some 20 Ad26.COV2.S vaccine recipients, 5 placebo recipients and 8 SARS-CoV-2 convalescent individuals. Participants in the trial were split at random into five groups of five each, receiving low-dose or high-dose Ad26.COV2.S once or twice, or else placebo on both occasions. Throughout the experiments and outcome assessment, investigators stayed blinded to trial group allocation. Broad study findings and their caveats: Comparing responses between vaccine doses or regimens was not something the study was powered to do. The authors noted that total T cell responses may have been underestimated by the TCR breadth and depth analyses. After vaccination, spike-specific CD8+ and CD4+ T cell responses were reported to show substantial breadth. Vaccine and placebo recipients had similar non-spike TCR breadth, a finding consistent with the vaccine containing only spike. Ad26.COV2.S recipients had higher spike-specific TCR breadth than placebo recipients (P = 0.0014).

TCRbeta CDR3 regions were sequenced with the immunoSEQ Assay. After extraction, genomic DNA underwent amplification by bias-controlled multiplex PCR, followed by high-throughput sequencing. Per the authors' processing: Collapsing and filtering of sequences were performed to quantify the absolute abundance of each unique TCRbeta CDR3 region. T cell fraction was estimated by normalizing TCRbeta template counts to usable DNA, with usable DNA measured through amplification of reference genes found in all nucleated cells. Repertoire TCRs were annotated as SARS-CoV-2-specific by exact matching of V gene, CDR3 amino acid sequence and J gene to a known reactive TCR set. MIRA supplied the reference SARS-CoV-2 TCR set, which was filtered for enrichment in COVID-19-positive ImmuneCODE repertoires so that public or cross-reactive TCRs were removed. Drawing on the MIRA antigens, annotated TCRs were analysed further at the level of specific ORF or position within ORF. Depth was the summed frequency of annotated unique rearrangements, while breadth was defined as annotated unique rearrangements over total unique productive rearrangements. TCR breadth was compared between groups using two-sided Wilcoxon rank-sum tests. In its TCRdb copy, this immuneACCESS table keeps in-frame sequences only and misses some clones. Where compared with another copy, unresolved V genes explain less than half of these, and the others have no known cause. V, J and clone size are those of that table, while D and trimming were read from the DNA. The sample records about 440,000 clones, about 90% of which are singletons. The leading ten clones occupy about 4.5% of the sample.

Inclusive of the bounding cysteine and phenylalanine, the CDR3 is 14 residues long. Only the CDR3 part of the read is kept: 42 bases, read in frame from the first base. CDR1 and CDR2, looked up from the germline V gene (reference sequence), are LNHDA and SQIVND. The junction carries 11 bases between V and J, which are trimmed by 6 bases and 3 bases respectively. Explained via the paper, the treatment or condition label denotes: over 15 received Ad26.COV2.S at low or high dose, single or two shots; about 5 received placebo; per-sample allocation not given. Repertoires of vaccine and placebo recipients were sequenced from samples collected on day 63 after the first injection. Cohort 1b enrolled about two dozen adults aged 18-55 years at a single site in Boston, USA, between 29 July and 7 August 2020. Ad26.COV2.S was a replication-incompetent adenovirus type 26 vector that expressed a prefusion-stabilized SARS-CoV-2 spike protein derived from the original Wuhan strain.

The receptor's source is a person aged 18-60 years who received the Ad26.COV2.S COVID-19 vaccine or a placebo. Recombination joined TRBV19 with TRBJ2-2; the D segment could be TRBD2, given 6 matching bases. The specimen comprised peripheral blood, sampled in a trial of Ad26.COV2.S vaccine versus placebo. The DNA is as follows: TGTGCCAGTAGAACGACGGGGGACACCGGGGAGCTGTTTTTT. It encodes CASRTTGDTGELFF. The full variable domain, with segments outside the CDR3 supplied by the reference TRBV19 and TRBJ2-2 proteins, appears as DGGITQSPKYLFRKEGQNVTLSCEQNLNHDAMYWYRQDPGQGLRLIYYSQIVNDFQKGDIAEGYSVSREKKESFPLTVTSAQKNPTAFYLCASRTTGDTGELFFGEGSRLTVL.